This paragraph covers one T cell receptor (beta chain) sequence. As yet, its antigen is unknown. The sample originates from a study of OX40 agonist ivuxolimab in advanced cancers. The CDR3 covers 16 residues. Germline loops: CDR1 KGHSH, CDR2 LQKENI. Trimming removed 4 bases from V and 0 bases from J, with 12 bases in between. Regarding the study as a whole: Researchers did not establish what antigens the expanded peripheral T cells target. Within 6 weeks, CD4+ and CD8+ blood T cells expanded clonally at 0.1 to 3.0 mg/kg.

Clones were read by immunoSEQ multiplex PCR, and TCRdb kept only the in-frame ones, dropping some. The sample contains some 97,000 clones, more than 85% of which appear only once. The sequence derives from an adult with an advanced solid tumor such as melanoma, head and neck, liver or kidney cancer. The chain carries TRBV18 and TRBJ2-2; D might be TRBD1 (6 bases). This specimen consisted of CD4+ or CD8+ T cells sorted from blood, obtained in a trial of the OX40 agonist ivuxolimab. The CDR3 nucleotides are TGTGCCAGCTCACTACTAGGACAGCCGAACACCGGGGAGCTGTTTTTT. Amino acids: CASSLLGQPNTGELFF. The variable domain in full, with the rest retrieved from reference TRBV18 and TRBJ2-2, is NAGVMQNPRHLVRRRGQEARLRCSPMKGHSHVYWYRQLPEEGLKFMVYLQKENIIDESGMPKERFSAEFPKEGPSILRIQQVVRGDSAAYFCASSLLGQPNTGELFFGEGSRLTVL.